These 2 T cell receptor beta chains share one sample of origin, sequenced in a study of identical twins. TCRdb independently ran MiXCR on the 5' RACE reads; one entry per CDR3 protein. The sample contains 640,000 or so distinct CDR3 sequences, around 6% of which appear only once. Sequencing used naive T cells sorted from blood. Receptors originate from a man aged 18 to 35 in good health.

The rearrangement uses TRBV5-6 and TRBJ2-3, with TRBD1 matching over 7 bases. This CDR3 is built from 15 residues. Germline assignment: CDR1 SGHDT and CDR2 YYEEEE. V was pared by 7 bases and J by 5 bases, with 13 bases of the junction left unmatched. The DNA for the CDR3 is TGTGCCAGCTCTGGGGGCCCGACAGGGCAAGATACGCAGTATTTT. Protein product: CASSGGPTGQDTQYF.

This sequence joins TRBV6-5 and TRBJ2-3, with 8 positions matching TRBD2. V trimming: 4 bases; J trimming: 7 bases; junction bases outside the gene matches: 4. The CDR3 totals 13 residues. Per germline, CDR1 MNHEY and CDR2 SVGAGI. The CDR3: CASSLAGKNTQYF. For the CDR3, the DNA is TGTGCCAGCAGTTTAGCGGGAAAGAATACGCAGTATTTT.